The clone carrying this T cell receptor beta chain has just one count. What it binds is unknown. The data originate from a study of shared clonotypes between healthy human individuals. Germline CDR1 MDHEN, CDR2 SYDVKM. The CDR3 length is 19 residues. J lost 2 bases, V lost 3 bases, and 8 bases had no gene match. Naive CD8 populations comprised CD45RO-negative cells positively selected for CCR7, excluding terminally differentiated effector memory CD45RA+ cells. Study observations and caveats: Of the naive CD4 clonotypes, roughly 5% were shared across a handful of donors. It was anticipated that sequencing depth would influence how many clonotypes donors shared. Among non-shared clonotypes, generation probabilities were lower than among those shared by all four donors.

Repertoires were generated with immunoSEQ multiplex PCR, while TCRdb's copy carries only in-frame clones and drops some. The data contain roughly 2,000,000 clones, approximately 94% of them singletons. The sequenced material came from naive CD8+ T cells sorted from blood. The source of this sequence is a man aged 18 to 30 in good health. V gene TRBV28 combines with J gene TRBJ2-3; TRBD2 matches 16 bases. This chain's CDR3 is CASSFAPGTSGGATDTQYF. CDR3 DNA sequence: TGTGCCAGCAGTTTTGCCCCGGGGACTAGCGGGGGGGCCACAGATACGCAGTATTTT.